The entry below describes one T cell receptor beta chain. These data originate in a study of cytomegalovirus exposure and HLA in healthy donors. In germline, CDR1 is GTSNPN, CDR2 SVGIG (reference sequence). V shed 3 bases, J shed 6 bases, and the junction held 11 bases outside the gene matches. This CDR3 has 16 residues. PCR employed 60 Vbeta and 13 Jbeta primers. Produced via immunoSEQ multiplex PCR; TCRdb's table is partial and in-frame only. This sample carries 40,000 to 60,000 clones, with about 2% going to the ten biggest clones. Material for sequencing was PBMCs. This sequence joins TRBV30 and TRBJ2-3; 11 nucleotides match TRBD2. The TCR originated in a female donor in good health and CMV-seronegative. Here the CDR3 DNA reads TGTGCCTGGAGCCCCGTGGCTAGCGGGAGGCTGGATACGCAGTATTTT. Encoded protein: CAWSPVASGRLDTQYF.